One sample yielded the 3 T cell receptor beta chains listed below, sequenced in a study of blood T cell repertoires in COVID-19. This table comes from immunoSEQ multiplex PCR, and its TCRdb copy is limited to in-frame clones, with some not included. The profile shows some 70,000 clones, 75% to 90% of them singletons. Sequenced: peripheral blood. The source is a man aged 45 to 65 with active COVID-19.

The J gene is TRBJ2-5, the V gene TRBV6-1; 11 bases map to TRBD1. This CDR3 region has 20 residues. The J segment lost 1 base and the V segment lost 0 bases, leaving 13 bases of the junction unmatched. Germline V CDR1 and CDR2: MNHNS, SASEGT. CDR3 bases: TGTGCCAGCAGTGAAGCGAGGGGGACAGGGGGTAGACTAACCCAAGAGACCCAGTACTTC. The encoded protein is CASSEARGTGGRLTQETQYF.

The rearrangement links TRBV7-9 to TRBJ2-7; perhaps TRBD1 as D (5 bases). Deletions cut 5 bases from V and 6 bases from J, with 11 bases between. The CDR3 has 12 amino acids. The V gene's germline CDR1 is SEHNR and CDR2 FQNEAQ (reference sequence). CDR3 bases: TGTGCCAGCAGCATTCGACAGTCCGAGCAGTACTTC. Translated: CASSIRQSEQYF.

This chain uses TRBV7-9 with TRBJ2-3; D is unresolved. Germline assignment: CDR1 SEHNR and CDR2 FQNEAQ (reference sequence). V was cut by 0 bases and J by 0 bases, with 4 bases left in between. The CDR3 totals 14 residues. CDR3 loop: CASSLASSTDTQYF. The CDR3 nucleotides read TGTGCCAGCAGCTTAGCCTCTAGCACAGATACGCAGTATTTT.